This entry lists 31 T cell receptor beta chains sequenced from one sample in a study of radiotherapy plus CTLA-4 blockade in lung cancer. Here immunoSEQ multiplex PCR was the method, and the copy in TCRdb shows in-frame clones only, minus some. The sample has roughly 70,000 clones, about nine tenths seen once. Sequenced material: peripheral blood, taken from a patient treated with radiotherapy plus ipilimumab. Receptor source: a human donor with non-small cell lung cancer that progressed on radiotherapy plus ipilimumab.

The V call is TRBV10-3, the J call TRBJ1-3; D gene uncertain. The CDR3 runs 14 residues. The germline gives CDR1 ENHRY, CDR2 SYGVKD. Trimming shortened V by 5 bases and J by 0 bases, and 8 bases separated the two germline ends. This CDR3 reads CAISPTDSGNTIYF. The CDR3, as DNA: TGTGCCATCAGTCCGACGGACTCTGGAAACACCATATATTTT.

This clone has a handful of counts. V and J are TRBV30 and TRBJ2-5; D might be TRBD1 or TRBD2, each matching 5 bases. The CDR3 runs to 16 residues. V gave up 1 base and J gave up 5 bases, with 20 bases separating them. Germline CDR1 is GTSNPN and CDR2 is SVGIG (reference sequence). The CDR3 sequence: CAWSGGTGPSLETQYF. The CDR3 bases are TGTGCCTGGAGTGGGGGCACGGGGCCTAGTCTCGAGACCCAGTACTTC.

This clone was observed once. This same CDR3 is encoded by further DNA sequences in the sample. The genes are TRBV20-1 and TRBJ1-5; D is uncertain. With 0 bases removed from V and 6 bases from J, the gap between germline ends came to 3 bases. Germline V gene lookup returns CDR1 DFQATT and CDR2 SNEGSKA (reference sequence). This CDR3 region has 11 residues. This CDR3 reads CSAREGQPQHF. DNA of the CDR3: TGCAGTGCTAGAGAAGGTCAGCCCCAGCATTTT.

The gene calls are TRBV4-2 and TRBJ2-7; D is unclear. CDR1 and CDR2 from the germline V gene are LGHNA and YNFKEQ. The CDR3 is made up of 12 amino acids. Trimming left V 0 bases short and J 12 bases short, with 12 bases between. The CDR3 reads CASSQDKGPPYF. The DNA for the CDR3 is TGTGCCAGCAGCCAAGACAAGGGCCCCCCGTACTTC.

This chain connects TRBV18 to TRBJ2-7; a possible D gene is TRBD1 (5 bases). Trimming stripped 3 bases from V and 3 bases from J, with 6 bases between. Germline loops: CDR1 KGHSH, CDR2 LQKENI. The CDR3 spans 12 residues. The CDR3 region has the DNA TGTGCCAGCTCACCCGACAGCTACGAGCAGTACTTC. It encodes CASSPDSYEQYF.

The chain is built from TRBV30 and TRBJ1-1; unclear D gene. The CDR3 has 15 residues. Per germline, CDR1 GTSNPN and CDR2 SVGIG (reference sequence). The V end was cut by 2 bases, the J end by 3 bases, with 16 bases between. CDR3 amino acids: CAWSNLGRTYTEAFF. As DNA, the CDR3 is TGTGCCTGGAGTAATCTCGGACGGACTTACACTGAAGCTTTCTTT.

The V call is TRBV10-2, the J call TRBJ2-1, with D perhaps being TRBD1 or TRBD2 (6 bases each). The CDR3 consists of 15 residues. Looked up from germline, CDR1 is WSHSY and CDR2 is SAAADI. The V end lost 0 bases, the J end lost 6 bases, and 12 bases lay between the germline ends. In DNA form, the CDR3 reads TGCGCCAGCAGTGAGTCGGGGGGCTCGTTCAATGAGCAGTTCTTC. Translating it yields CASSESGGSFNEQFF.

The chain has TRBV21-1 and TRBJ1-5. TRBV21-1 is tagged as a pseudogene. This CDR3 has 18 residues. Here the CDR3 reads CASSKALVGFDSNQPQHF. The CDR3 region has the DNA TGTGCCAGCAGCAAAGCGCTGGTAGGATTTGATAGCAATCAGCCCCAGCATTTT.

The CDR3 loop is CASSLGLSGANVLTF. The DNA for the CDR3 is TGTGCCAGCAGCTTGGGTCTCTCTGGGGCCAACGTCCTGACTTTC. The V and J genes are TRBV7-2 and TRBJ2-6, with no clear D. Germline V gene lookup returns CDR1 SGHTA and CDR2 FQGNSA. This CDR3 spans 15 amino acids. V was cut by 3 bases and J by 0 bases, with 6 bases left in between.

The CDR3 loop reads CASSIVGAGSSGANVLTF. The CDR3 DNA is TGTGCCAGTAGTATAGTAGGCGCCGGTAGCTCTGGGGCCAACGTCCTGACTTTC. The chain combines TRBV19 with TRBJ2-6; D gene uncertain. CDR1 is LNHDA, CDR2 SQIVND, per germline (reference sequence). V was pared by 1 base and J by 0 bases, with 13 bases between. The CDR3 is made up of 18 amino acids.

This chain uses TRBV5-3 with TRBJ2-3; 11 positions match TRBD2. TRBV5-3 is classed as an ORF, of uncertain function. CDR3 length equals 17 residues. V dropped 7 bases and J dropped 3; count of bases not matched to a gene: 13. This chain's CDR3 is CARGPQRIAGGTDTQYF. In nucleotides, the CDR3 is TGTGCCAGAGGCCCGCAACGGATAGCGGGAGGGACAGATACGCAGTATTTT.

Only a few counts were recorded for this clone. The J gene is TRBJ2-7, the V gene TRBV28; either TRBD1 or TRBD2 may supply D (5 bases each). CDR3 length: 15 residues. Trimming pared 6 bases from V and 4 bases from J, leaving 19 bases between. The V gene's germline CDR1 is MDHEN and CDR2 SYDVKM. The CDR3 region is CASSTSGGALYEQYV. The CDR3 DNA reads TGTGCCAGCAGCACCTCTGGGGGTGCCCTATACGAGCAGTACGTC.

The V call is TRBV6-6, the J call TRBJ2-2, with D unclear. V was pared by 2 bases and J by 1 base, with 5 bases between. Germline CDR1 and CDR2: MNHNY and SVGAGI (reference sequence). The CDR3 spans 14 residues. This chain's CDR3 is CASSYEQNTGELFF. CDR3 sequence (DNA): TGTGCCAGCAGTTACGAACAGAACACCGGGGAGCTGTTTTTT.

The chain has TRBV7-3 and TRBJ2-2; perhaps TRBD1 as D (6 bases). The CDR3 length is 14 residues. Germline-derived CDR1 and CDR2 are SGHTA and FQGTGA. V was trimmed by 5 bases and J by 7 bases, leaving 14 bases between them. The CDR3 DNA follows: TGTGCCAGCAGCCGCCAACAGGGTGGCGGGGAGCTGTTTTTT. Its protein is CASSRQQGGGELFF. Full variable domain (rest looked up from reference TRBV7-3 and TRBJ2-2): GAGVSQTPSNKVTEKGKYVELRCDPISGHTALYWYRQSLGQGPEFLIYFQGTGAADDSGLPNDRFFAVRPEGSVSTLKIQRTERGDSAVYLCASSRQQGGGELFFGEGSRLTVL.

The chain employs TRBV7-3 and TRBJ2-7; tentatively, D is TRBD2 (5 bases). The CDR3 consists of 16 residues. V lost 8 bases to trimming and J lost 5 bases, with 25 bases between them. Germline loops: CDR1 SGHTA, CDR2 FQGTGA. The CDR3 protein is CASPLILAHGMNEQYV. The DNA of the CDR3 is TGTGCCAGCCCTCTCATCCTAGCCCACGGAATGAACGAGCAGTACGTC.

The V and J genes are TRBV5-1 and TRBJ2-1; D unresolved. V lost 0 bases to trimming and J lost 0 bases, with 7 bases between them. CDR1 SGHRS and CDR2 YFSETQ come from the germline V gene. This CDR3 contains 15 residues. The CDR3 loop is CASSLVKSSYNEQFF. CDR3 DNA sequence: TGCGCCAGCAGCTTGGTAAAGAGCTCCTACAATGAGCAGTTCTTC.

V gene TRBV23-1 combines with J gene TRBJ1-5; possible D gene TRBD1, 6 bases. TRBV23-1 is an ORF; its function is uncertain. The CDR3 runs to 16 residues. The germline V and J ends were trimmed by 4 bases and 6 bases, with 19 bases remaining between them. This CDR3 is CASSPREGVYSQPQHF. The CDR3 bases are TGCGCCAGCAGTCCCAGGGAGGGGGTGTACAGTCAGCCCCAGCATTTT.

The chain has TRBV7-2 and TRBJ1-5; no firm D call. The CDR3 extends over 13 amino acids. Per germline, CDR1 SGHTA and CDR2 FQGNSA. Deletions cut 0 bases from V and 3 bases from J, with 3 bases between. The CDR3 bases are TGTGCCAGCAGCTTAGCGACCAATCAGCCCCAGCATTTT. This codes for CASSLATNQPQHF.

Turning to this clone: Other nucleotide sequences from this sample produce the same CDR3. The chain is built from TRBV2 and TRBJ1-2; D perhaps matches TRBD1 (5 bases). Germline-derived CDR1 and CDR2 are SNHLY and FYNNEI. The CDR3 runs 17 residues. V was shortened by 6 bases and J by 5 bases, with 25 bases between the two germline ends. CDR3 amino acids: CASSRGRERGGGYGYTF. The CDR3 DNA reads as TGTGCCAGCAGCCGGGGCAGAGAGAGGGGTGGGGGGTATGGCTACACCTTC.

V usage is TRBV7-2 and J usage is TRBJ2-2, with TRBD2 matching 13 bases. The CDR3 contains 16 residues. Trimming at V came to 4 bases and at J to 4 bases, leaving 3 bases not matched to a gene. Germline lookup yields CDR1 SGHTA and CDR2 FQGNSA. CDR3 region: CASSYRTSGSTGELFF. CDR3 nucleotides: TGTGCCAGCAGCTACCGGACTAGCGGGAGCACCGGGGAGCTGTTTTTT.

This clone was recorded only once. This rearrangement joins TRBV9 to TRBJ2-2; no firm D call. The CDR3 covers 13 residues. Trimming removed 3 bases from V and 4 bases from J, with 7 bases in between. From germline, CDR1 is SGDLS and CDR2 YYNGEE. CDR3 sequence: CASSELLTGELFF. In DNA form, the CDR3 reads TGTGCCAGCAGCGAGCTTCTCACCGGGGAGCTGTTTTTT.

The chain carries TRBV2 and TRBJ2-3; no reliable D call. Germline V gene sequence: CDR1 SNHLY, CDR2 FYNNEI. Trimming cost V 2 bases and J 0 bases, with 9 bases left between them. This CDR3 spans 15 amino acids. CDR3 residues: CASSESGSSTDTQYF. The CDR3 nucleotides are TGTGCCAGCAGTGAATCTGGGTCGAGCACAGATACGCAGTATTTT.

J is TRBJ2-5 and V is TRBV5-1; a weak D match, TRBD2 (7 bases). CDR1 is SGHRS, CDR2 YFSETQ, per germline. Trimming stripped 0 bases from V and 5 bases from J, with 14 bases between. The CDR3 extends over 15 amino acids. CDR3 loop: CASSLAGGEGETQYF. CDR3 sequence (DNA): TGCGCCAGCAGCTTGGCGGGGGGCGAAGGTGAGACCCAGTACTTC.

The chain has TRBV9 and TRBJ2-7; D remains ambiguous. Germline CDR1 and CDR2: SGDLS and YYNGEE. This CDR3 region has 10 residues. Trimming pared 6 bases from V and 3 bases from J, leaving 4 bases between. In DNA form, the CDR3 reads TGTGCCAGCATTTACTACGAGCAGTACTTC. It specifies CASIYYEQYF.

The gene calls are TRBV19 and TRBJ2-1; D gene ambiguous. CDR3 length: 15 amino acids. Germline V CDR1 and CDR2: LNHDA, SQIVND (reference sequence). Trimming left V 2 bases short and J 5 bases short, with 13 bases between. The chain's CDR3 is CASSIRLPSNNEQFF. CDR3 nucleotides: TGTGCCAGTAGTATAAGGCTGCCAAGTAACAATGAGCAGTTCTTC.

V gene TRBV7-3 combines with J gene TRBJ2-7; 10 nucleotides agree with TRBD1. Trimming cost V 5 bases and J 5 bases; bases outside gene matches: 12. The CDR3 is made up of 16 amino acids. Germline CDR1 reads SGHTA; CDR2 reads FQGTGA. CDR3: CASSPGDRGFIDEQYF. CDR3 sequence (DNA): TGTGCCAGCAGCCCAGGGGACAGGGGCTTTATCGACGAGCAGTACTTC.

CDR3 nucleotide sequence: TGCGCCAGCAGCTTGGCCATAGCAGGGGGTGTCGCAGATACGCAGTATTTT. Protein sequence: CASSLAIAGGVADTQYF. The chain has TRBV5-1 and TRBJ2-3; TRBD1 agrees at 7 bases. V dropped 0 bases and J dropped 4; count of bases not matched to a gene: 11. In germline, CDR1 is SGHRS, CDR2 YFSETQ. The CDR3 has 17 residues.

This sequence joins TRBV2 and TRBJ2-5; TRBD1 might be the D (6 bases). CDR1 and CDR2 from the germline V gene are SNHLY and FYNNEI. V was clipped by 3 bases and J by 6 bases, with 11 bases between them. This CDR3 is built from 13 residues. The CDR3 protein is CASSDQGTQTQYF. The CDR3 region has the DNA TGTGCCAGCAGTGATCAGGGGACCCAGACCCAGTACTTC.

CDR3 loop: CASSSGGTTQETQYF. CDR3 sequence (DNA): TGTGCCAGCAGCTCCGGGGGGACGACCCAAGAGACCCAGTACTTC. The V call is TRBV5-4, the J call TRBJ2-5; 7 bases agree with TRBD2. The V gene end was trimmed by 3 bases and the J gene end by 1 base; junction bases not matched to a gene: 6. This CDR3 has 15 amino acids. CDR1 SGHNT and CDR2 YYREEE come from the germline V gene (reference sequence).

The chain uses TRBV5-1 and TRBJ2-7; 8 bases are shared with TRBD2. Germline trimming cut 0 bases from V and 1 base from J; bases unmatched to any gene: 6. CDR3 size: 16 residues. Germline CDR1 and CDR2: SGHRS and YFSETQ. The CDR3, as DNA: TGCGCCAGCAGCTTGGCTGGCGGGAGGATATCCTACGAGCAGTACTTC. Protein sequence: CASSLAGGRISYEQYF.

The chain is built from TRBV2 and TRBJ1-3, with TRBD1 as a possible D gene (6 bases). CDR3 length: 12 residues. The V and J ends lost 9 bases and 4 bases respectively, with 10 bases between them. CDR1 is SNHLY and CDR2 is FYNNEI in the germline V gene. The CDR3 loop is CARQGVGNTIYF. The CDR3 coding sequence is TGTGCCAGACAGGGTGTGGGAAACACCATATATTTT.